The 11 T cell receptor beta chains in this list originate from one sample, sequenced in a study of graft-versus-host responses after intestinal transplantation. The study plated some 200,000 CFSE-labeled responders with some 200,000 irradiated, violet-dye-labeled stimulators. Here immunoSEQ multiplex PCR was the method, and the copy in TCRdb shows in-frame clones only, minus some. The repertoire holds around 9,200 clones, with 25% to 35% as singletons. Material: alloreactive CD8+ T cells from a mixed lymphocyte reaction culture, obtained before intestinal transplant. The sample's subset: CFSE-low proliferating T cells sorted from approximately 6-day pre-transplant mixed lymphocyte reaction (GvH or HvG direction). These receptors originate from a human patient who received an intestinal transplant.

V gene TRBV9 combines with J gene TRBJ2-3; 9 bases are a match to TRBD1. The junction had 10 bases not matched to a gene; V was cut back by 4 bases and J by 4 bases. The germline gives CDR1 SGDLS, CDR2 YYNGEE. The CDR3 has 16 residues. The chain's CDR3 is CASSPITGGNADTQYF. CDR3 nucleotides: TGTGCCAGCAGCCCGATCACAGGGGGCAACGCAGATACGCAGTATTTT.

J is TRBJ2-1 and V is TRBV7-9; 12 bases align to TRBD2. V was pared by 5 bases and J by 3 bases, with 5 bases of the junction left unmatched. The length of the CDR3 is 16 residues. The V gene's germline CDR1 is SEHNR and CDR2 FQNEAQ (reference sequence). CDR3: CASSPTSGGYYNEQFF. The CDR3 coding sequence is TGTGCCAGCAGCCCGACTAGCGGGGGCTACTACAATGAGCAGTTCTTC.

This clone was seen a few times. The gene calls are TRBV19 and TRBJ2-1; 7 nucleotides match TRBD1. Trimming cost V 4 bases and J 5 bases; bases outside gene matches: 8. This CDR3 spans 15 amino acids. Germline V lookup: CDR1 LNHDA, CDR2 SQIVND (reference sequence). DNA of the CDR3: TGTGCCAGTAGTACACCGGGACAGATTGACAATGAGCAGTTCTTC. Protein: CASSTPGQIDNEQFF.

The chain combines TRBV4-2 with TRBJ1-2, with 11 bases that match TRBD1. The CDR3 sequence is 18 residues long. CDR1 and CDR2 from the germline V gene are LGHNA and YNFKEQ. V lost 2 bases, J lost 6 bases, and 14 bases stayed unmatched. The chain's CDR3 is CASSQYSGTGQGADGYTF. CDR3 nucleotide sequence: TGTGCCAGCAGCCAATATTCAGGGACTGGACAGGGGGCCGATGGCTACACCTTC.

This clone was counted only a few times. The chain combines TRBV29-1 with TRBJ2-2; no clear D gene. Trimming left V 3 bases short and J 3 bases short, with 5 bases between. CDR1 is SQVTM and CDR2 is ANQGSEA in the germline V gene. CDR3 length: 12 amino acids. CDR3 DNA: TGCAGCGTTGACAGCGACACCGGGGAGCTGTTTTTT. Amino acids: CSVDSDTGELFF.

The genes are TRBV28 and TRBJ2-1; 10 nucleotides align to TRBD2. The CDR3 contains 17 residues. Germline V lookup: CDR1 MDHEN, CDR2 SYDVKM. V lost 3 bases to trimming and J lost 6 bases; unmatched junction nucleotides: 11. CDR3 sequence reads: CASSFSSGGRHPNEQFF. CDR3 in DNA: TGTGCCAGCAGTTTTTCTAGCGGGGGCCGACACCCCAATGAGCAGTTCTTC.

The V call is TRBV2, the J call TRBJ1-1; D is uncertain. V was cut by 3 bases and J by 4 bases, with 9 bases left in between. CDR3 length equals 13 residues. Germline CDR1 reads SNHLY; CDR2 reads FYNNEI. The CDR3 bases are TGTGCCAGCAGTGATTCGGGTGTCACTGAAGCTTTCTTT. It translates to CASSDSGVTEAFF.

The chain carries TRBV9 and TRBJ1-1; 7 bases map to TRBD1. The germline V gene has CDR1 SGDLS and CDR2 YYNGEE. The ends lost 0 bases at V and 7 bases at J; junction bases unmatched: 9. The CDR3 is 15 amino acids. As DNA, the CDR3 is TGTGCCAGCAGCGTAGGTGGGGGGACAGAGTATGAAGCTTTCTTT. It is translated as CASSVGGGTEYEAFF.

Points on this clone: One end of the junction is discordant with germline, which a read error may explain. This chain connects TRBV5-1 to TRBJ2-7, with unresolved D. Germline V gene sequence: CDR1 SGHRS, CDR2 YFSETQ. The CDR3 length is 13 residues. In nucleotides, the CDR3 is TGTGCCAGCAGCTTGGGCGTCTCCTACGAGCAGTACTTC. This encodes CASSLGVSYEQYF.

This clone was found a few times. The V gene is TRBV6-1, the J gene TRBJ2-7, with 12 bases fitting TRBD2. The germline V gene encodes CDR1 MNHNS and CDR2 SASEGT. The V and J ends lost 5 bases and 5 bases, in that order; junction bases with no gene match: 7. The CDR3 contains 15 residues. The CDR3 nucleotides are TGTGCCAGCAGTCCGCGACTAGCGGGGGAACACGAGCAGTACTTC. It translates to CASSPRLAGEHEQYF.

This clone was observed a few times. The chain carries TRBV6-5 and TRBJ2-1; D possibly corresponds to TRBD2 (6 bases). The CDR3 runs 13 residues. The germline gives CDR1 MNHEY, CDR2 SVGAGI. The ends were cut back, 2 bases at V and 10 bases at J, with 12 bases in the middle. The CDR3 bases are TGTGCCAGCAGTTACGCCGCGGGGAAGGAGCAGTTCTTC. As protein: CASSYAAGKEQFF.